A single T cell receptor beta chain is shown here with its context. Its specificity is not known. The entry originates in a study of blood T cells in healthy people across ages. General study points: It was the long-lived donors that had more naive CD4+ cells and higher diversity than aged donors.

A second about 6 to 11 cycle PCR used barcoded and J-beta primers. TCRdb re-derived calls from the 5' RACE reads in MiXCR, one entry per CDR3 protein. The sample contains some 1,500,000 distinct CDR3 sequences, roughly 43% of which appear only once. Germline V gene data show CDR1 as SGHVS and CDR2 as FQNEAQ. V was cut by 1 base and J by 7 bases, with 8 bases left in between. The CDR3 is 14 amino acids. This chain connects TRBV7-8 to TRBJ1-6, with D hard to call. The receptor was isolated from a woman in her late teens or twenties in good health. Sequencing was done on a sample of blood. The CDR3 coding sequence is TGTGCCAGCAGCTTAGAGGCGATCAATTCACCCCTCCACTTT. It codes for CASSLEAINSPLHF. Full variable domain (remainder filled in from reference TRBV7-8 and TRBJ1-6): GAGVSQSPRYKVAKRGQDVALRCDPISGHVSLFWYQQALGQGPEFLTYFQNEAQLDKSGLPSDRFFAERPEGSVSTLKIQRTQQEDSAVYLCASSLEAINSPLHFGNGTRLTVT.